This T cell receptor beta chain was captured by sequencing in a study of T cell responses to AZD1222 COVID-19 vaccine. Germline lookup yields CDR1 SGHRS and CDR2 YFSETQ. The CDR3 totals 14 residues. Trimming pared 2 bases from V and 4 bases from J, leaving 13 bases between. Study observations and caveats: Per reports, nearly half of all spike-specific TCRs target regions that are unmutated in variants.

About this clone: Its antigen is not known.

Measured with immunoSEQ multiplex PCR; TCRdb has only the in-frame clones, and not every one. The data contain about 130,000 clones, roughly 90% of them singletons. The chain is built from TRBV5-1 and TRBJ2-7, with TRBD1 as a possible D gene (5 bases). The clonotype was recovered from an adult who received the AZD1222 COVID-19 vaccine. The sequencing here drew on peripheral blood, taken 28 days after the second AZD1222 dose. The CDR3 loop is CASSLDRTLYEQYF. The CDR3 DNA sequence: TGCGCCAGCAGCTTAGACCGGACACTATACGAGCAGTACTTC.